This entry features one T cell receptor beta chain sequence. Its cognate antigen is unknown. This sample is part of a study of cytomegalovirus exposure and HLA in healthy donors. Study-wide background: In an early release, HLA-typed donors contributed 77 million or so unique TCR sequences.

Study results and caveats: Analyzed later, most CMV-associated TCR beta chains appeared HLA-restricted. The majority of TCR sequences were rare, yet some public TCRs appeared in many donors. In a later analysis, donors in an Asian-associated ancestry cluster reportedly had fewer N-insertions in productive TCRs than the cohort mean.

V gave up 3 bases and J gave up 5 bases; unmatched junction bases: 10. Germline CDR1 reads GTSNPN; CDR2 reads SVGIG (reference sequence). The CDR3 length is 15 residues. The primer mix had 60 Vbeta and 13 Jbeta primers. Measured with immunoSEQ multiplex PCR; TCRdb has only the in-frame clones, and not every one. The data show roughly 63,000 clones, with approximately 71% seen just once and approximately 25% held by the top ten. This clonotype was sampled from a man over 45 in good health and CMV-seropositive. The chain employs TRBV30 and TRBJ1-2; the match to TRBD1 covers 9 bases. The material sequenced was PBMCs. The CDR3 sequence is CAWSPDSGQGYGYTF. DNA for the CDR3: TGTGCCTGGAGCCCAGATTCCGGACAGGGGTATGGCTACACCTTC.